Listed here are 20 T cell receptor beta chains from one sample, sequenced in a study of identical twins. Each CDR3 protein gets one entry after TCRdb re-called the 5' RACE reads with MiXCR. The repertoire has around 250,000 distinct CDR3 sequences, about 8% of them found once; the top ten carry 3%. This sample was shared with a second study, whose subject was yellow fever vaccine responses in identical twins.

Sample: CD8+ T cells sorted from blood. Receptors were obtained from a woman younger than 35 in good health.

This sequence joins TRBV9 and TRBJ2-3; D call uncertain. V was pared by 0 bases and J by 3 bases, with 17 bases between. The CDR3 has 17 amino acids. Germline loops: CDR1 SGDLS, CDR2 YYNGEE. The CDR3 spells CASSVERKAFSTDTQYF. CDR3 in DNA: TGTGCCAGCAGCGTAGAGAGGAAGGCATTTTCAACAGATACGCAGTATTTT. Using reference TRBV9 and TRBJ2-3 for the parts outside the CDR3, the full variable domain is DSGVTQTPKHLITATGQRVTLRCSPRSGDLSVYWYQQSLDQGLQFLIQYYNGEERAKGNILERFSAQQFPDLHSELNLSSLELGDSALYFCASSVERKAFSTDTQYFGPGTRLTVL.

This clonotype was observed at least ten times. The CDR3 DNA is TGCAGTGCTTTAGAGGGACTAGCGGGGGAGGAGACCCAGTACTTC. Its protein product is CSALEGLAGEETQYF. J is TRBJ2-5 and V is TRBV20-1; 14 bases fit TRBD2. Per germline, CDR1 DFQATT and CDR2 SNEGSKA (reference sequence). The CDR3 is 15 residues long. V lost 5 bases and J lost 5; bases outside the gene matches: 7.

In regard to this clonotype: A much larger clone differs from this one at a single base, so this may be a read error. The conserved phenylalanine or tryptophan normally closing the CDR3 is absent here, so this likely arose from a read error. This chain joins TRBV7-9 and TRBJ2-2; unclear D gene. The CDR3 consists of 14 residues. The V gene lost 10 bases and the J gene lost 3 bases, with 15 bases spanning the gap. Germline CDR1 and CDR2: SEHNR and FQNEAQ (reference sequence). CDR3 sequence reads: CATLPDAYTGELFL. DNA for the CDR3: TGTGCCACACTACCAGACGCATACACCGGGGAGCTGTTTCTT.

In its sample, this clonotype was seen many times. The CDR3 DNA follows: TGTGCCATCAGAGCCCCTGGGGCCAACGTCCTGACTTTC. This encodes CAIRAPGANVLTF. The chain joins TRBV10-3 to TRBJ2-6, with D uncertain. In germline, CDR1 is ENHRY, CDR2 SYGVKD. CDR3 length: 13 amino acids. Trimming took 6 bases from V and 2 from J, leaving 5 bases between them.

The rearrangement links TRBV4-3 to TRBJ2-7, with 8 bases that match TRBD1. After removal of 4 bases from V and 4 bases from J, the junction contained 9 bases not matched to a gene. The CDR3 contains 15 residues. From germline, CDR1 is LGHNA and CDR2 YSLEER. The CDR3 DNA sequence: TGCGCCAGCAGCCCTTCGGGACAGGACTATTACGAGCAGTACTTC. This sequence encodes CASSPSGQDYYEQYF.

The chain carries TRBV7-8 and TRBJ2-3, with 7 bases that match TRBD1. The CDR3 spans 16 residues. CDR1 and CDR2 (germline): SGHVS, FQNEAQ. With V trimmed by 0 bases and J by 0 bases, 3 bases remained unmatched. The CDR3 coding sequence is TGTGCCAGCAGCTTAGCAGGGACAGCTAGCACAGATACGCAGTATTTT. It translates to CASSLAGTASTDTQYF.

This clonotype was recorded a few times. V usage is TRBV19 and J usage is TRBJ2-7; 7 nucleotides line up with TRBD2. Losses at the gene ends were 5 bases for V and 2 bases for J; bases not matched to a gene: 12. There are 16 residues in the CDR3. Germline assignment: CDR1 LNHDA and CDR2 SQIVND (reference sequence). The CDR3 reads CASSAGSGLVTYEQYF. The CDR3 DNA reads TGTGCCAGTAGTGCAGGTAGCGGGCTCGTAACCTACGAGCAGTACTTC. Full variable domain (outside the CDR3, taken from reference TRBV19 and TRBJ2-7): DGGITQSPKYLFRKEGQNVTLSCEQNLNHDAMYWYRQDPGQGLRLIYYSQIVNDFQKGDIAEGYSVSREKKESFPLTVTSAQKNPTAFYLCASSAGSGLVTYEQYFGPGTRLTVT.

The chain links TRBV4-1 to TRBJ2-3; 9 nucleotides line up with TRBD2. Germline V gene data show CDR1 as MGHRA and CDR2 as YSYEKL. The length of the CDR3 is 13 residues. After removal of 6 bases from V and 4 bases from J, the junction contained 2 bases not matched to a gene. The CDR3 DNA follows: TGCGCCAGCAGAGAGCGGGGGGCAGATACGCAGTATTTT. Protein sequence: CASRERGADTQYF.

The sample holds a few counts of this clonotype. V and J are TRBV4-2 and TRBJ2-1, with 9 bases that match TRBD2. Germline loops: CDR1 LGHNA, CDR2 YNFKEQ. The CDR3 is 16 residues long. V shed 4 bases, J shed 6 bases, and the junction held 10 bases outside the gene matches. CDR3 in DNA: TGTGCCAGCAGCCCACCCCTGGGCGGGGGGGGCAATGAGCAGTTCTTC. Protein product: CASSPPLGGGGNEQFF.

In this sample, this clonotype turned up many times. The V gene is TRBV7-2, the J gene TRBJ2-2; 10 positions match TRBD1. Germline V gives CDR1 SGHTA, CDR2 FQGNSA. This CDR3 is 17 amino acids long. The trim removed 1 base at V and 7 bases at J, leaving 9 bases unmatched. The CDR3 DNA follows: TGTGCCAGCAGCTTAGTCTCGGGACAGGGGATATTCGGGGAGCTGTTTTTT. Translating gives CASSLVSGQGIFGELFF.

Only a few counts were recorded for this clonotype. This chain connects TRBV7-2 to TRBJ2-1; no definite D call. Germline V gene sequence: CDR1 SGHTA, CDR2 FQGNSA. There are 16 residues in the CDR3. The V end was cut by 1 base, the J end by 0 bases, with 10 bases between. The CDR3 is CASSLGSYSSYNEQFF. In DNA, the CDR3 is TGTGCCAGCAGCTTAGGCTCTTATAGCTCCTACAATGAGCAGTTCTTC.

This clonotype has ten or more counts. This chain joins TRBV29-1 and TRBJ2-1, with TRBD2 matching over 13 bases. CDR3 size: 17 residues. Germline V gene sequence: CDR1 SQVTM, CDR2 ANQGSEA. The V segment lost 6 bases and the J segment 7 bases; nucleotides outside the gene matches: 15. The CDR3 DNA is TGCAGCGTGGCGGGACTAGCGGGACTTGATCTCGGGAATGAGCAGTTCTTC. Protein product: CSVAGLAGLDLGNEQFF.

In DNA form, the CDR3 reads TGTGCCAGCAGCGGCGGTACGGGGATTAATTCACCCCTCCACTTT. This gives the protein CASSGGTGINSPLHF. V is TRBV13 and J is TRBJ1-6; no clear D gene. Germline lookup yields CDR1 PRHDT and CDR2 FYEKMQ (reference sequence). This CDR3 has 15 residues. V shed 5 bases and J shed 6 bases, with 14 bases lying between them.

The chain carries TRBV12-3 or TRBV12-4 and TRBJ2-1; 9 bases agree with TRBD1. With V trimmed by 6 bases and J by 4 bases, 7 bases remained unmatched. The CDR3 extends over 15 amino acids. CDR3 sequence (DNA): TGTGCCAGCAGCCGAACCGGGACAGGGTACAATGAGCAGTTCTTC. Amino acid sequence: CASSRTGTGYNEQFF.

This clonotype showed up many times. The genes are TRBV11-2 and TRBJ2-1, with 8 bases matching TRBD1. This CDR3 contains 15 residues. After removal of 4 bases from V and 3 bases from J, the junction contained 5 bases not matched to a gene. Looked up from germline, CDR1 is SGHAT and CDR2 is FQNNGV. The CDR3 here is CASSSGQGLYNEQFF. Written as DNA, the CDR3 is TGTGCCAGCAGCTCTGGACAGGGACTCTACAATGAGCAGTTCTTC. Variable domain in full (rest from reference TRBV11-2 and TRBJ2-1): EAGVAQSPRYKIIEKRQSVAFWCNPISGHATLYWYQQILGQGPKLLIQFQNNGVVDDSQLPKDRFSAERLKGVDSTLKIQPAKLEDSAVYLCASSSGQGLYNEQFFGPGTRLTVL.

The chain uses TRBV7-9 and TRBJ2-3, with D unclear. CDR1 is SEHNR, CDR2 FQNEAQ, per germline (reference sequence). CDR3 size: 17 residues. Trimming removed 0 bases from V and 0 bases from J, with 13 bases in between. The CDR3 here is CASSLAAPFASTDTQYF. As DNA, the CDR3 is TGTGCCAGCAGCTTAGCAGCCCCCTTTGCAAGCACAGATACGCAGTATTTT. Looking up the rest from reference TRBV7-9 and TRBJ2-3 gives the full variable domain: DTGVSQNPRHKITKRGQNVTFRCDPISEHNRLYWYRQTLGQGPEFLTYFQNEAQLEKSRLLSDRFSAERPKGSFSTLEIQRTEQGDSAMYLCASSLAAPFASTDTQYFGPGTRLTVL.

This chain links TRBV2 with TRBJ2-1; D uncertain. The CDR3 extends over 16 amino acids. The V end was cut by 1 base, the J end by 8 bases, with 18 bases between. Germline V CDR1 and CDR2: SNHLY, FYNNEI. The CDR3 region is CASSEVANQRSHEQFF. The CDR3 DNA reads TGTGCCAGCAGTGAAGTAGCCAATCAGAGGTCCCATGAGCAGTTCTTC.

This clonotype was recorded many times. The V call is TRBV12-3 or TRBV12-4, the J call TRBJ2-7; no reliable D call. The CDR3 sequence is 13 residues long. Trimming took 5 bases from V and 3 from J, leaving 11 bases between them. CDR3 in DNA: TGTGCCAGCAGTCCCGGGCCACACTACGAGCAGTACTTC. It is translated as CASSPGPHYEQYF.

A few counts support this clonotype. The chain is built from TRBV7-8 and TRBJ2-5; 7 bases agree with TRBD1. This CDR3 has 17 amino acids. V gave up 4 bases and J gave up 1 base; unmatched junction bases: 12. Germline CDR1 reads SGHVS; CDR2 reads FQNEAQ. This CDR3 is CASSSLQTQGVQETQYF. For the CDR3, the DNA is TGTGCCAGCAGCTCCCTTCAGACCCAGGGGGTCCAAGAGACCCAGTACTTC.

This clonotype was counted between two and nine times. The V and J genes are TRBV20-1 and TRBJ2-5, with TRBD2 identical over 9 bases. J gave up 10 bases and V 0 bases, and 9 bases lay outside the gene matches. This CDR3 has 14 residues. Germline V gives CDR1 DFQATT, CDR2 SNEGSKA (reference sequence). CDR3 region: CSARDSSGTPGQYF. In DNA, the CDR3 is TGCAGTGCTAGAGACTCTAGCGGGACCCCAGGCCAGTACTTC.